The text below deals with one T cell receptor beta chain. Produced via immunoSEQ multiplex PCR; TCRdb's table is partial and in-frame only. The sample has 35,000 to 45,000 clones; approximately 86% are singletons. These data originate in a study of T cells in localized non-small cell lung cancer. Germline CDR1 and CDR2: LNHDA and SQIVND (reference sequence). The V and J ends lost 2 bases and 5 bases respectively, with 6 bases between them. This CDR3 contains 12 residues. Specimen: peripheral blood, collected before any cancer treatment. The chain joins TRBV19 to TRBJ2-5; D is uncertain. The receptor was derived from a woman aged 18-49 years with stage III lung adenocarcinoma. Here the CDR3 DNA reads TGTGCCAGTAGTATATCCTCGGAGACCCAGTACTTC. Translated: CASSISSETQYF. Full variable domain (remainder filled in from reference TRBV19 and TRBJ2-5): DGGITQSPKYLFRKEGQNVTLSCEQNLNHDAMYWYRQDPGQGLRLIYYSQIVNDFQKGDIAEGYSVSREKKESFPLTVTSAQKNPTAFYLCASSISSETQYFGPGTRLLVL.